Below are 13 T cell receptor beta chains sequenced from a single sample in a study of chemoradiotherapy in HPV16-positive cancers. Libraries were prepared by immunoSEQ multiplex PCR; TCRdb keeps only in-frame clonotypes and omits some of them. Altogether roughly 8,400 clones are present, roughly 71% being singletons, with the ten largest covering roughly a tenth. This material consisted of tumor tissue, taken from a patient who underwent chemoradiotherapy. The receptors here all came from a human donor with HPV-associated anogenital cancer.

The rearrangement joins TRBV28 to TRBJ2-2, with D perhaps being TRBD1 or TRBD2 (5 bases each). The germline V gene encodes CDR1 MDHEN and CDR2 SYDVKM. This CDR3 comprises 15 residues. V was clipped by 6 bases and J by 8 bases, with 19 bases between them. This chain's CDR3 is CASSTARWGIGELFF. CDR3 nucleotides: TGTGCCAGCAGCACCGCACGTTGGGGGATAGGGGAGCTGTTTTTT.

The rearrangement uses TRBV5-4 and TRBJ1-2, with D unresolved. The V gene's germline CDR1 is SGHNT and CDR2 YYREEE (reference sequence). The CDR3 loop spans 16 amino acids. The V end was cut by 4 bases, the J end by 7 bases, with 23 bases between. CDR3 coding DNA: TGTGCCAGCAGCATACATACGACAAAGGGCCTTCGTGGCTACACCTTC. This codes for CASSIHTTKGLRGYTF.

The V gene is TRBV27, the J gene TRBJ2-2; unclear D gene. This CDR3 is 12 amino acids long. The germline V gene has CDR1 MNHEY and CDR2 SMNVEV (reference sequence). Trimming left V 2 bases short and J 5 bases short, with 3 bases between. This CDR3 is CASSLVTGELFF. The CDR3 DNA reads as TGTGCCAGCAGTTTAGTGACCGGGGAGCTGTTTTTT.

The sample holds a few counts of this clone. V is TRBV7-3 and J is TRBJ2-2, with D unclear. The V gene lost 5 bases and the J gene lost 0 bases, with 13 bases spanning the gap. This CDR3 is 16 amino acids long. CDR1 is SGHTA and CDR2 is FQGTGA in the germline V gene. In DNA, the CDR3 is TGTGCCAGCAGCCCTACTGGCAGGACGAACACCGGGGAGCTGTTTTTT. Encoded protein: CASSPTGRTNTGELFF.

J is TRBJ1-5 and V is TRBV30; D is undetermined. Per germline, CDR1 GTSNPN and CDR2 SVGIG (reference sequence). Trimming cost V 4 bases and J 3 bases, with 7 bases left between them. The CDR3 length is 12 residues. CDR3 nucleotide sequence: TGTGCCTGGAACGTTCCCAATCAGCCCCAGCATTTT. It encodes CAWNVPNQPQHF.

The chain carries TRBV5-1 and TRBJ2-5; no definite D call. Germline assignment: CDR1 SGHRS and CDR2 YFSETQ. The CDR3 has 14 residues. Trimming pared 5 bases from V and 5 bases from J, leaving 16 bases between. This CDR3 is CASSVESSWETQYF. The CDR3 DNA reads TGCGCCAGCAGTGTGGAGAGTTCCTGGGAGACCCAGTACTTC.

This clone is large. The CDR3 is CASSGGGLSYEQYF. The CDR3 DNA follows: TGTGCCAGCAGTGGGGGGGGCCTATCCTACGAGCAGTACTTC. The V and J genes are TRBV6-5 and TRBJ2-7, with D tentatively TRBD2 (7 bases). This CDR3 comprises 14 residues. Germline CDR1 reads MNHEY; CDR2 reads SVGAGI. V lost 5 bases and J 1 base, leaving 12 bases between the germline ends.

This clone was seen a few times. This chain connects TRBV7-9 to TRBJ1-2; D is possibly TRBD1 (5 bases). Trimming removed 1 base from V and 6 bases from J, with 12 bases in between. CDR3 length: 14 amino acids. Looked up from germline, CDR1 is SEHNR and CDR2 is FQNEAQ (reference sequence). Here the CDR3 reads CASSLVARDNGYTF. The CDR3, as DNA: TGTGCCAGCAGCTTAGTGGCCAGGGATAATGGCTACACCTTC.

The CDR3 sequence is CASSPDSPSTEAFF. Written as DNA, the CDR3 is TGTGCCAGCAGCCCAGACAGTCCGAGCACTGAAGCTTTCTTT. This chain joins TRBV6-4 and TRBJ1-1; possibly TRBD1 for D (5 bases). V was trimmed by 6 bases and J by 4 bases, leaving 15 bases between them. The germline V gene has CDR1 MRHNA and CDR2 SNTAGT. This CDR3 is 14 amino acids long.

The rearrangement joins TRBV5-1 to TRBJ1-1, with D perhaps TRBD1 (5 bases). The germline gives CDR1 SGHRS, CDR2 YFSETQ. This CDR3 contains 15 residues. V was clipped by 3 bases and J by 7 bases, with 19 bases between them. CDR3 bases: TGCGCCAGCAGCTCGACCCACGGAGGGGAGATTGAAGCTTTCTTT. Translated: CASSSTHGGEIEAFF.

This chain connects TRBV7-9 to TRBJ2-1; D might be TRBD2 (7 bases). Trimming cost V 8 bases and J 8 bases, with 22 bases left between them. The CDR3 covers 15 residues. Germline V gene lookup returns CDR1 SEHNR and CDR2 FQNEAQ (reference sequence). DNA for the CDR3: TGTGCCAGCGGCCTCCTCCCTGGGGGGGGCGATGAGCAGTTCTTC. Residues: CASGLLPGGGDEQFF.

The gene calls are TRBV6-6 and TRBJ1-1; D gene ambiguous. The V end was cut by 6 bases, the J end by 11 bases, with 16 bases between. Germline values: CDR1 MNHNY, CDR2 SVGAGI (reference sequence). The CDR3 extends over 12 amino acids. The CDR3 here is CASRPDRYGAFF. Here the CDR3 DNA reads TGTGCCAGCAGACCTGACCGATATGGGGCTTTCTTT.

J is TRBJ1-1 and V is TRBV6-4; 9 bases are shared with TRBD1. The CDR3 sequence is 14 residues long. Germline V gives CDR1 MRHNA, CDR2 SNTAGT. Germline trimming cut 6 bases from V and 8 bases from J; bases unmatched to any gene: 10. CDR3 coding DNA: TGTGCCAGCAGACGATCACAGGGGGCAACGGAAGCTTTCTTT. Encoded protein: CASRRSQGATEAFF.